Each of the 31 T cell receptor beta chains below was sequenced from the same sample in a study of T cell responses to AZD1222 COVID-19 vaccine. Profiling relied on immunoSEQ multiplex PCR, and the TCRdb table lists in-frame clones only, not all of them. The sample lists approximately 150,000 clones, approximately 91% occurring once. Sequencing was performed on peripheral blood, taken on day 0 of AZD1222 vaccination. The receptors here all came from an adult in good health.

The V gene is TRBV11-3, the J gene TRBJ1-3; D gene unclear. The CDR3 spans 15 residues. Germline V gives CDR1 SGHNT, CDR2 YENEEA. V was clipped by 0 bases and J by 3 bases, with 9 bases between them. The CDR3 coding sequence is TGTGCCAGCAGCTTAGACAGCGGACTTGGAAACACCATATATTTT. Translated: CASSLDSGLGNTIYF.

The V gene is TRBV14, the J gene TRBJ2-7; TRBD1 aligns across 7 bases. The V and J ends lost 5 bases and 3 bases, in that order; junction bases with no gene match: 7. The CDR3 covers 14 residues. Germline CDR1 reads SGHDN; CDR2 reads FVKESK. CDR3 DNA sequence: TGTGCCAGCAGCTACAGGGGCAATTACTACGAGCAGTACTTC. Its protein is CASSYRGNYYEQYF.

This chain links TRBV28 with TRBJ1-3, with TRBD1 identical over 9 bases. The germline V gene has CDR1 MDHEN and CDR2 SYDVKM. V gave up 6 bases and J gave up 4 bases; unmatched junction bases: 10. This CDR3 has 16 amino acids. This CDR3 is CASRPGQGSAGNTIYF. DNA of the CDR3: TGTGCCAGCAGACCCGGACAGGGGTCGGCAGGAAACACCATATATTTT. Supplemented by reference TRBV28 and TRBJ1-3, the full variable domain reads DVKVTQSSRYLVKRTGEKVFLECVQDMDHENMFWYRQDPGLGLRLIYFSYDVKMKEKGDIPEGYSVSREKKERFSLILESASTNQTSMYLCASRPGQGSAGNTIYFGEGSWLTVV.

The chain uses TRBV4-3 and TRBJ1-1; D gene uncertain. The CDR3 totals 13 residues. Trimming pared 2 bases from V and 6 bases from J, leaving 10 bases between. Germline V gene data show CDR1 as LGHNA and CDR2 as YSLEER. The CDR3 spells CASSQSTVSEAFF. The CDR3 nucleotides read TGCGCCAGCAGCCAAAGCACGGTTTCTGAAGCTTTCTTT.

The genes are TRBV5-1 and TRBJ2-7; TRBD2 matches 12 bases. This CDR3 has 15 residues. Germline CDR1 is SGHRS and CDR2 is YFSETQ. V lost 4 bases and J lost 6; bases outside the gene matches: 8. The CDR3 region is CASSARTSGESEQYF. In nucleotides, the CDR3 is TGCGCCAGCAGCGCCCGGACTAGCGGGGAGAGCGAGCAGTACTTC.

The DNA of the CDR3 is TGTGCCAGCAGCGCAAGGTCTATCAGTAGCACAGATACGCAGTATTTT. Encoded protein: CASSARSISSTDTQYF. J is TRBJ2-3 and V is TRBV9, with D uncertain. The germline V and J ends were trimmed by 3 bases and 0 bases, with 14 bases remaining between them. This CDR3 contains 16 residues. Germline CDR1 reads SGDLS; CDR2 reads YYNGEE.

This chain uses TRBV5-1 with TRBJ2-2, with D maybe TRBD1 (5 bases). The germline V and J ends were trimmed by 4 bases and 4 bases, with 11 bases remaining between them. CDR1 SGHRS and CDR2 YFSETQ come from the germline V gene. The CDR3 totals 14 residues. The CDR3 DNA reads TGCGCCAGCAGCCGCGCTCAGGGCACCGGGGAGCTGTTTTTT. Translated, it gives CASSRAQGTGELFF.

Details on this clone: The CDR3 carries no conserved terminal phenylalanine or tryptophan, so it likely arises from a read error. No DNA is shown, since the ends of the CDR3 on it are uncertain; the CDR3 is the one TCRdb lists. The chain links TRBV11-2 to TRBJ1-2; TRBD1 is taken as the D call from the table, unchecked against the DNA. The CDR3 spans 13 residues, counting both ends. Germline CDR1 reads SGHAT; CDR2 reads FQNNGV. The chain's CDR3 is CASSSRRVGHPHL.

The V and J genes are TRBV6-6 and TRBJ1-5; D not certain. The CDR3 covers 14 residues. Deletions cut 2 bases from V and 4 bases from J, with 9 bases between. CDR1 and CDR2 from the germline V gene are MNHNY and SVGAGI (reference sequence). This chain's CDR3 is CASSYLIVNQPQHF. The CDR3 DNA reads as TGTGCCAGCAGTTACCTTATAGTTAATCAGCCCCAGCATTTT.

The rearrangement links TRBV29-1 to TRBJ1-2; D remains unclear. This CDR3 comprises 14 residues. The V and J ends lost 7 bases and 0 bases respectively, with 15 bases between them. Germline V gene lookup returns CDR1 SQVTM and CDR2 ANQGSEA. The CDR3 nucleotides read TGCAGCGGTGCCACCCGTTCTTCTAACTATGGCTACACCTTC. Translating it yields CSGATRSSNYGYTF.

This clone is a singleton in its sample. The V call is TRBV5-3, the J call TRBJ2-7; TRBD2 matches at 8 bases. TRBV5-3 qualifies as an ORF whose function is uncertain. This CDR3 spans 13 amino acids. V gave up 4 bases and J gave up 4 bases; unmatched junction bases: 4. The CDR3 loop is CARSPSGSYEQYF. The CDR3 region has the DNA TGTGCCAGAAGCCCCAGCGGGAGTTACGAGCAGTACTTC.

The V and J genes are TRBV27 and TRBJ1-1; D is undetermined. The V gene lost 3 bases and the J gene lost 1 base, with 9 bases spanning the gap. The CDR3 runs to 14 residues. The V gene's germline CDR1 is MNHEY and CDR2 SMNVEV (reference sequence). The CDR3 is CASSLEMGNTEAFF. DNA of the CDR3: TGTGCCAGCAGTTTGGAGATGGGGAACACTGAAGCTTTCTTT.

This clone was seen only once. The gene calls are TRBV28 and TRBJ2-3, with D possibly TRBD1 on 6 matching bases. The CDR3 contains 13 residues. V shed 5 bases and J shed 6 bases, with 12 bases lying between them. Germline V gives CDR1 MDHEN, CDR2 SYDVKM. CDR3 region: CASSHRVGDTQYF. The DNA for the CDR3 is TGTGCCAGCAGTCACAGGGTTGGGGATACGCAGTATTTT.

J is TRBJ1-1 and V is TRBV28; D not resolved. The CDR3 has 15 residues. The V end was cut by 5 bases, the J end by 0 bases, with 13 bases between. Germline CDR1 is MDHEN and CDR2 is SYDVKM. In DNA form, the CDR3 reads TGTGCCAGCAGTCGCGCACAGTGGCTGAACACTGAAGCTTTCTTT. This gives the protein CASSRAQWLNTEAFF.

V gene TRBV27 combines with J gene TRBJ1-1, with D perhaps matching TRBD1 (6 bases). CDR1 and CDR2 (germline): MNHEY, SMNVEV (reference sequence). V was clipped by 8 bases and J by 1 base, with 8 bases between them. The CDR3 is made up of 12 amino acids. The CDR3 region is CASLGANTEAFF. The CDR3 DNA sequence: TGTGCCAGCCTGGGGGCGAACACTGAAGCTTTCTTT.

As regards this clone: At one of its ends the junction is not consistent with the germline gene, which may arise from a read error. The chain joins TRBV6-1 to TRBJ1-1, with D perhaps TRBD1 (6 bases). CDR3 length equals 14 residues. The germline CDR1 and CDR2 sequences are MNHNS and SASEGT. The chain's CDR3 is CASSEGGGETEAFF. The CDR3 nucleotides are TGTGCCAGCAGCGAAGGGGGGGGAGAAACTGAAGCTTTCTTT.

The chain joins TRBV6-5 to TRBJ2-1; D may be TRBD2 (6 bases). Trimming cost V 2 bases and J 5 bases, with 7 bases left between them. The CDR3 is 13 residues long. Germline V gene sequence: CDR1 MNHEY, CDR2 SVGAGI. CDR3 coding DNA: TGTGCCAGCAGTTACCGACTAGACAATGAGCAGTTCTTC. It is translated as CASSYRLDNEQFF.

Of note for this clone: Other nucleotide sequences from this sample produce the same CDR3. The V gene is TRBV30, the J gene TRBJ1-2; perhaps TRBD1 as D (6 bases). V dropped 2 bases and J dropped 5 bases, with 9 bases sitting between them. The CDR3 consists of 12 residues. Germline V gene lookup returns CDR1 GTSNPN and CDR2 SVGIG (reference sequence). CDR3 nucleotides: TGTGCCTGGAGTACAACAGGGTATGGCTACACCTTC. Amino acids: CAWSTTGYGYTF.

The J gene is TRBJ1-5, the V gene TRBV6-6; D is unclear. Trimming left V 2 bases short and J 0 bases short, with 8 bases between. This CDR3 has 15 amino acids. CDR1 is MNHNY and CDR2 is SVGAGI in the germline V gene (reference sequence). CDR3 protein: CASSYGSHSNQPQHF. CDR3 in DNA: TGTGCCAGCAGTTACGGGTCTCATAGCAATCAGCCCCAGCATTTT.

The rearrangement uses TRBV9 and TRBJ2-2; 9 bases map to TRBD1. The CDR3 length is 15 residues. The V gene end was trimmed by 5 bases and the J gene end by 3 bases; junction bases not matched to a gene: 5. Germline V lookup: CDR1 SGDLS, CDR2 YYNGEE. The CDR3 loop reads CASRRGQGDTGELFF. CDR3 in DNA: TGTGCCAGCAGGCGGGGACAGGGAGACACCGGGGAGCTGTTTTTT.

The V gene is TRBV5-1, the J gene TRBJ2-6; 7 bases align to TRBD2. The J segment lost 0 bases and the V segment lost 4 bases, leaving 10 bases of the junction unmatched. Germline V gene lookup returns CDR1 SGHRS and CDR2 YFSETQ. The CDR3 is 18 residues long. CDR3 protein: CASSLPGGGISGANVLTF. The DNA of the CDR3 is TGCGCCAGCAGCCTTCCCGGCGGGGGAATCTCTGGGGCCAACGTCCTGACTTTC.

The V gene is TRBV28, the J gene TRBJ2-3, with D possibly matching TRBD1 (6 bases). This CDR3 region has 16 residues. Trimming removed 6 bases at V and 0 bases at J, with 16 bases between. Germline V CDR1 and CDR2: MDHEN, SYDVKM. CDR3 nucleotide sequence: TGTGCCAGCAGGCCCACCGGGACACCTAGCACAGATACGCAGTATTTT. This encodes CASRPTGTPSTDTQYF.

V is TRBV24-1 and J is TRBJ2-1; D is possibly TRBD2 (6 bases). The CDR3 runs 14 residues. The V end lost 5 bases, the J end lost 8 bases, and 15 bases lay between the germline ends. The germline gives CDR1 KGHDR, CDR2 SFDVKD. The CDR3 here is CATSGFRESDEQFF. The CDR3 DNA reads as TGTGCCACCAGTGGGTTTCGGGAGAGTGATGAGCAGTTCTTC.

The chain links TRBV19 to TRBJ2-1; TRBD2 agrees at 13 bases. V shed 5 bases and J 4 bases; nucleotides not matched to a gene: 8. Per the germline V gene, CDR1 is LNHDA and CDR2 is SQIVND (reference sequence). The CDR3 covers 17 residues. Here the CDR3 DNA reads TGTGCCAGTAGTTCTACTAGCGGGGGGGATGCATACAATGAGCAGTTCTTC. Protein sequence: CASSSTSGGDAYNEQFF.

The chain recombines TRBV25-1 with TRBJ1-1; 9 bases are a match to TRBD1. Germline CDR1 and CDR2: MGHDK and SYGVNS. Trimming at V came to 8 bases and at J to 6 bases, leaving 7 bases not matched to a gene. This CDR3 comprises 13 residues. The CDR3 DNA is TGTGCCAGCGGAGGGACAGGGATCCCTGAAGCTTTCTTT. This encodes CASGGTGIPEAFF.

The chain recombines TRBV12-3 or TRBV12-4 with TRBJ1-1; D gene uncertain. This CDR3 is built from 12 residues. Trimming cost V 5 bases and J 12 bases, with 16 bases left between them. The CDR3 DNA follows: TGTGCCAGCAGTCCCCCGGCTTCCGTTCCTTTCTTT. The encoded protein is CASSPPASVPFF.

J is TRBJ2-7 and V is TRBV5-6; possibly TRBD2 for D (6 bases). Germline V gene lookup returns CDR1 SGHDT and CDR2 YYEEEE. CDR3 length equals 11 residues. The ends were cut back, 0 bases at V and 9 bases at J, with 7 bases in the middle. In nucleotides, the CDR3 is TGTGCCAGCAGCTTGGACGGGGGGCAGTACTTC. The encoded protein is CASSLDGGQYF.

This clone was recorded only once. This chain joins TRBV27 and TRBJ1-2; 7 bases line up with TRBD1. The CDR3 consists of 13 residues. V gave up 4 bases and J gave up 6 bases; unmatched junction bases: 5. Germline V lookup: CDR1 MNHEY, CDR2 SMNVEV (reference sequence). The CDR3 nucleotides are TGTGCCAGCAGTTCCGGGACAGATGATGGCTACACCTTC. Translated, it gives CASSSGTDDGYTF.

The V and J genes are TRBV5-1 and TRBJ2-3, with unresolved D. V lost 0 bases and J 2 bases, leaving 10 bases between the germline ends. The CDR3 runs 15 residues. From germline, CDR1 is SGHRS and CDR2 YFSETQ. The CDR3, as DNA: TGCGCCAGCAGCTTGGGGGGTAGGGTCACAGATACGCAGTATTTT. Encoded protein: CASSLGGRVTDTQYF.

The rearrangement uses TRBV3-1 (or the pseudogene TRBV3-2) and TRBJ1-1; 8 bases fit TRBD1. V was pared by 5 bases and J by 4 bases, with 9 bases of the junction left unmatched. This CDR3 is built from 15 residues. Germline loops: CDR1 LGHDT, CDR2 YNNKEL (reference sequence). CDR3 protein: CASSTRTGKSTEAFF. CDR3 in DNA: TGTGCCAGCAGCACTAGGACAGGGAAGAGCACTGAAGCTTTCTTT.

This clone was observed a few times. J is TRBJ2-2 and V is TRBV7-9; no clear D. Per the germline V gene, CDR1 is SEHNR and CDR2 is FQNEAQ (reference sequence). V lost 1 base and J lost 8, with 11 bases in between. This CDR3 is 14 amino acids long. CDR3 protein: CASSLDRAGGELFF. Written as DNA, the CDR3 is TGTGCCAGCAGCTTAGATCGAGCAGGAGGGGAGCTGTTTTTT.